This T cell receptor (beta chain) stems from a study of human T cells and chemical hapten exposure. The CDR3 consists of 16 residues. The germline CDR1 and CDR2 sequences are SGHTA and FQGNSA. The germline V and J ends were trimmed by 4 bases and 6 bases, with 22 bases remaining between them. Single cDNA molecules in the library carried unique molecular identifiers attached during preparation. In TCRdb, the RACE reads were re-called with MiXCR into one record per CDR3 protein. The table has about 180,000 distinct CDR3 sequences, around 30% seen once. This clonotype occurred a few times. Specified time point: pre-sensitization, week 0. Sample treatment: therapeutic diphenylcyclopropenone sensitization with weekly scalp DPC.

The TCR originated in a woman in her 30s with alopecia areata. Some clones in this sample may be carry-over from other donors' samples. The chain carries TRBV7-2 and TRBJ2-7; D is uncertain. The starting material was whole blood, obtained in connection with sensitization to the hapten diphenylcyclopropenone (DPC). CDR3: CASSYISDVYPSEQYF. CDR3 sequence (DNA): TGTGCCAGCAGCTACATATCGGACGTCTACCCCTCCGAGCAGTACTTC.